This T cell receptor (beta chain) was identified during a study of blood T cells in healthy people across ages. Whole-study context: Per two T cells, about one barcoded beta molecule was captured through template switching.

Per sample, extraction of total RNA gave at least 6 micrograms in every case. The second PCR ran roughly 7 to 12 cycles with a sample-barcoded 5' primer and J-beta primers. The study obtained at least 3 million CDR3-containing paired-end reads from every sample. TCRdb analysed the 5' RACE reads with MiXCR anew, one entry per CDR3 protein. The sample records fewer than 600,000 distinct CDR3 sequences, about 27% being singletons. Worth noting for this clonotype: No antigen is known for it.

Study conclusions and caveats: From one million sequenced T cells, diversity estimates were lower bounds.

The trim removed 6 bases at V and 6 bases at J, leaving 7 bases unmatched. The CDR3 sequence is 14 residues long. Germline CDR1 and CDR2: MDHEN and SYDVKM. These data also featured in a second study, about T cells of mothers and their children.

This clonotype originated in a boy under 10 years old in good health. Material: blood. V usage is TRBV28 and J usage is TRBJ2-4, with 8 bases aligning to TRBD2. The CDR3 DNA sequence: TGTGCCAGCAGGCAAGCCCGGGAGGGAAACATTCAGTACTTC. The encoded protein is CASRQAREGNIQYF.